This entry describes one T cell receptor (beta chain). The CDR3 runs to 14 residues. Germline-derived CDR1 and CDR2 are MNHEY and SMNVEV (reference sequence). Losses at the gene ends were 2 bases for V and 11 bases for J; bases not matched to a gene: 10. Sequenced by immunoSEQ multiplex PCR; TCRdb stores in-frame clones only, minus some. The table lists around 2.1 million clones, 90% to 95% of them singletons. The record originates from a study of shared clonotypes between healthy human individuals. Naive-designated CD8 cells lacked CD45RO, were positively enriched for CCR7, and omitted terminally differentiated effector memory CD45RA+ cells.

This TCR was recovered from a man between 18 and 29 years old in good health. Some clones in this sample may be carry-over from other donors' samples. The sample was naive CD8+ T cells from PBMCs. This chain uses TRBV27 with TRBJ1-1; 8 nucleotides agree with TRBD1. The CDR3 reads CASSLTGGRSSAFF. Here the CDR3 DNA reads TGTGCCAGCAGTTTAACAGGGGGGAGGAGTAGCGCTTTCTTT.